The rows below give T cell receptor beta chains drawn from one sample of a study of blood T cell repertoires in COVID-19. Clones were read by immunoSEQ multiplex PCR, and TCRdb kept only the in-frame ones, dropping some. Counted here are about 310,000 clones, about 85% occurring once; the ten biggest clones make up 1.5% to 2%. The sample comprised PBMCs or T cells enriched from blood (not recorded which). The receptors shown here come from a woman in her twenties or thirties who had been exposed to COVID-19. The CDR3 runs from the conserved cysteine through the conserved F or W. The order of the fields is clone size, D gene, CDR3 length, V gene, J gene, CDR3 DNA, CDR3 protein. D genes are given only for firm matches. Not every row has a clone size; where given, it reads once, few, many or a size class.

>NA|TRBD1|17|TRBV6-2/TRBV6-3|TRBJ2-4
TGTGCCAGCAGTTACGAGCCGGGACAGCTAGCCAAAAACATTCAGTACTTC
CASSYEPGQLAKNIQYF
>NA|TRBD1|13|TRBV19|TRBJ1-1
TGTGCCAGTACCGCAACAGGGGGCACTGAAGCTTTCTTT
CASTATGGTEAFF
>NA|NA|13|TRBV3-1/TRBV3-2|TRBJ1-1
TGTGCCAGCAGCCAAGAGGGGGCCACTGAAGCTTTCTTT
CASSQEGATEAFF
>NA|TRBD1|15|TRBV9|TRBJ2-2
TGTGCCAGCATGAACCCCGGGACAGCATCCGGGGAGCTGTTTTTT
CASMNPGTASGELFF
>NA|NA|14|TRBV5-1|TRBJ2-7
TGCGCCAGCAACTCAGGCGAGCAGTACACAACCCAGTACTTC
CASNSGEQYTTQYF
>NA|NA|13|TRBV3-1/TRBV3-2|TRBJ2-1
TGTGCCAGCAGCCAAGATTGGAGTGGTGAGCAGTTCTTC
CASSQDWSGEQFF
>NA|TRBD2|16|TRBV5-6|TRBJ2-1
TGTGCCAGCAGCTTGGTCACGGGGGGGCCTTACAATGAGCAGTTCTTC
CASSLVTGGPYNEQFF
>few|NA|17|TRBV4-3|TRBJ1-5
TGCGCCAGCAGCCAAGATTTGGCGGGCTATAGCAATCAGCCCCAGCATTTT
CASSQDLAGYSNQPQHF
>NA|NA|13|TRBV6-5|TRBJ1-1
TGTGCCAGCTCCCAGAGACAGAGAGGAGAAGCTTTCTTT
CASSQRQRGEAFF
>NA|NA|14|TRBV5-6|TRBJ1-1
TGTGCCAGCAGCCAGAACCCAGGGTACACTGAAGCTTTCTTT
CASSQNPGYTEAFF
>NA|TRBD1|17|TRBV23-1|TRBJ1-1
TGCGCCAGCAGTACCCCCCGTGGACAGGGCGGAAACACTGAAGCTTTCTTT
CASSTPRGQGGNTEAFF
>NA|NA|15|TRBV28|TRBJ2-7
TGTGCCAGCAGTTTCCCGTCCCCTTGGCTGAAAGAGCAGTACTTC
CASSFPSPWLKEQYF
>NA|NA|16|TRBV25-1|TRBJ1-5
TGTGCCAGCAGTGATACTAATTCACCGGTCGATCAGCCCCAGCATTTT
CASSDTNSPVDQPQHF
>NA|TRBD1|15|TRBV30|TRBJ1-3
TGTGCCTGGGATCCGACAGGGAGCTCTGGAAACACCATATATTTT
CAWDPTGSSGNTIYF
>NA|TRBD2|17|TRBV5-5|TRBJ2-5
TGTGCCAGCAGCTTGGGGAAGCGGGAACTCCAGGGAGAGACCCAGTACTTC
CASSLGKRELQGETQYF
>NA|TRBD1|15|TRBV15|TRBJ1-5
TGTGCCACCAGCGGAAGACAGGGTGGTAATCAGCCCCAGCATTTT
CATSGRQGGNQPQHF
>NA|NA|16|TRBV7-9|TRBJ1-4
TGTGCCAGCAGCTTATTGGGGGGTGCAACTAATGAAAAACTGTTTTTT
CASSLLGGATNEKLFF
>NA|TRBD1|14|TRBV27|TRBJ2-3
TGTGCCAGCAGGGGACAGCCCTCGAGAGATACGCAGTATTTT
CASRGQPSRDTQYF
>few|TRBD1|14|TRBV14|TRBJ1-1
TGTGCCAGCAGCCCTAGACCAGGGGGCACTGAAGCTTTCTTT
CASSPRPGGTEAFF
>once|NA|15|TRBV10-3|TRBJ1-4
TGTGCCATCAGATCAGGGATGGCAACTAATGAAAAACTGTTTTTT
CAIRSGMATNEKLFF
>NA|NA|14|TRBV18|TRBJ1-2
TGTGCCAGCTCACCAACGTCCCGAGAGGCTGGCTACACCTTC
CASSPTSREAGYTF
>NA|NA|13|TRBV28|TRBJ1-5
TGTGCCAGCGAGGACTCGGGCAATCAGCCCCAGCATTTT
CASEDSGNQPQHF
>NA|NA|14|TRBV3-1/TRBV3-2|TRBJ1-1
TGTGCCAGCAGCCCTCACCGGGAAGTAGGTGAAGCTTTCTTT
CASSPHREVGEAFF
>NA|NA|16|TRBV7-8|TRBJ2-7
TGTGCCAGCAGCCCTATCCCTCGCGGAAGCTCCTACGAGCAGTACTTC
CASSPIPRGSSYEQYF
>NA|NA|11|TRBV28|TRBJ2-7
TGTGCCAGCAGTTTAGCGGTCGAGCAGTACTTC
CASSLAVEQYF
>many|TRBD2|15|TRBV5-1|TRBJ2-3
TGCGCCAGCAGCTCGCTTAGCGGGGGCACAGATACGCAGTATTTT
CASSSLSGGTDTQYF